The T cell receptor (beta chain) under discussion was sequenced for a study of shared clonotypes between healthy human individuals. Naivety among CD8 cells was defined by CD45RO negativity and positive CCR7 selection, thereby excluding terminally differentiated effector memory CD45RA+ cells. On this clone itself: Its antigen is still unknown.

With 0 bases removed from V and 8 bases from J, the gap between germline ends came to 20 bases. This CDR3 has 17 amino acids. Germline V CDR1 and CDR2: SGHAT, FQNNGV. Template for every sorted-subset replicate PCR totaled about 0.2 ug DNA, around 32,000 T cell genomes. In the original processing: Quality scores were absent from the junction-only immunoSEQ sequences, so filtering differed. The repertoire was sequenced with immunoSEQ multiplex PCR; TCRdb's copy has only in-frame clones and lacks some. D and trimming were read from the DNA, whereas the V and J calls and clone size are those reported in that table. This table has roughly 2.1 million clones, about 93% appearing once. Study-wide points: Unshared clonotypes carried lower generation probabilities than those common to all four donors. Rarefaction indicated that sorted-subset sequencing remained incomplete although depth was large.

The sample was naive CD8+ T cells from PBMCs. The rearrangement joins TRBV11-2 to TRBJ2-1; TRBD2 is a possible D gene (6 bases). The TCR comes from a man aged 18 to 29 in good health. Some clones in this sample may be carry-over from other donors' samples. CDR3 DNA: TGTGCCAGCAGCTTAGATTCTCGCGGGAAGGTTCTTGATGAGCAGTTCTTC. It yields the protein CASSLDSRGKVLDEQFF.